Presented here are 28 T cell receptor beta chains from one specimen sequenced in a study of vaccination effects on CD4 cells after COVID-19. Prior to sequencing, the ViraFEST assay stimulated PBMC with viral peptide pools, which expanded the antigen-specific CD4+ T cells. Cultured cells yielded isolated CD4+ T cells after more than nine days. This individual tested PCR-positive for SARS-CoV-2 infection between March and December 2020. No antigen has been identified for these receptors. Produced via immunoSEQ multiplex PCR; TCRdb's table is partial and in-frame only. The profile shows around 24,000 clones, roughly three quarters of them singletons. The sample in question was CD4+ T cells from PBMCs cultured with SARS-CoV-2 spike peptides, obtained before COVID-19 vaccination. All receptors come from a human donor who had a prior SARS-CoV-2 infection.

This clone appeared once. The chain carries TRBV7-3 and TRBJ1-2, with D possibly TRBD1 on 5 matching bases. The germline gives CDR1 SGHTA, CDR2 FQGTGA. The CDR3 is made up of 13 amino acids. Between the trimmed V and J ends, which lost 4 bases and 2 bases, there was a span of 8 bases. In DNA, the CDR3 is TGTGCCAGCAGCTCGGGACCCAACTATGGCTACACCTTC. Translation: CASSSGPNYGYTF.

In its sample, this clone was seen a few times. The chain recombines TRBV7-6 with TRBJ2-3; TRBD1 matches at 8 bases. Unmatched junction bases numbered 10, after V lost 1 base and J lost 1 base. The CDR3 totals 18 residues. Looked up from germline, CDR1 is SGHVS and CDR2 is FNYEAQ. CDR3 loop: CASSLGPSGGGGTDTQYF. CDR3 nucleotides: TGTGCCAGCAGCTTAGGACCCTCAGGGGGCGGAGGCACAGATACGCAGTATTTT.

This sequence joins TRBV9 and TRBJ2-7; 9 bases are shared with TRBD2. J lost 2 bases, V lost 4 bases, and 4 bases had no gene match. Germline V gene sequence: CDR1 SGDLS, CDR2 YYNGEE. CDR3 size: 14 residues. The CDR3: CASSLSGSTYEQYF. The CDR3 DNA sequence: TGTGCCAGCAGCCTTAGCGGGAGTACCTACGAGCAGTACTTC. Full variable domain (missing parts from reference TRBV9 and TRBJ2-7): DSGVTQTPKHLITATGQRVTLRCSPRSGDLSVYWYQQSLDQGLQFLIQYYNGEERAKGNILERFSAQQFPDLHSELNLSSLELGDSALYFCASSLSGSTYEQYFGPGTRLTVT.

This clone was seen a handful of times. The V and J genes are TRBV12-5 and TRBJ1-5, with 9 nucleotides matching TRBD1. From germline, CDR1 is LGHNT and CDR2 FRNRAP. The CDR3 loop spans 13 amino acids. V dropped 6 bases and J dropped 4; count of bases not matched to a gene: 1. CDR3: CASGTGGNQPQHF. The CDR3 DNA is TGTGCTAGTGGGACAGGGGGTAATCAGCCCCAGCATTTT.

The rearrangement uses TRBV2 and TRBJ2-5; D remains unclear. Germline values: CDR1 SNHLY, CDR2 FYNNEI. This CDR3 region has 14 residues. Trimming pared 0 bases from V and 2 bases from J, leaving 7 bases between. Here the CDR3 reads CASSEATRQETQYF. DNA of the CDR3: TGTGCCAGCAGTGAAGCGACGAGGCAAGAGACCCAGTACTTC.

CDR3 protein: CASSPPSVYNEQFF. For the CDR3, the DNA is TGTGCCAGCTCACCACCTAGCGTATACAATGAGCAGTTCTTC. This chain links TRBV18 with TRBJ2-1; a weak D match, TRBD2 (5 bases). The germline gives CDR1 KGHSH, CDR2 LQKENI. V was pared by 0 bases and J by 4 bases, with 7 bases between. The CDR3 has 14 amino acids.

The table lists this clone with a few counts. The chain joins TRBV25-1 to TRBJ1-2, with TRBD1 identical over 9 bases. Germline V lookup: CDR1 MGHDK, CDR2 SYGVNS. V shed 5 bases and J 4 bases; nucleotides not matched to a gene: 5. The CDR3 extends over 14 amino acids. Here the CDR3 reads CASSWGQGSYGYTF. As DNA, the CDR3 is TGTGCCAGCAGTTGGGGACAGGGCTCCTATGGCTACACCTTC.

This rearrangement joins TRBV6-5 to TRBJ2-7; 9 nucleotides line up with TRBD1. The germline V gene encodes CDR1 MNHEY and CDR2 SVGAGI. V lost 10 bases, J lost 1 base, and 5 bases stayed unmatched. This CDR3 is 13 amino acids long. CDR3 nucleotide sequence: TGTGCCACCTGGACAGGGGATTCCTACGAGCAGTACTTC. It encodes CATWTGDSYEQYF.

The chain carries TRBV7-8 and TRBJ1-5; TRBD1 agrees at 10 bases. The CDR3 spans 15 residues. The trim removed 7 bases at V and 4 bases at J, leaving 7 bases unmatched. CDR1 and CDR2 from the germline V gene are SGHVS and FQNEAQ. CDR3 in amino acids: CASTLTGGANQPQHF. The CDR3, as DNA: TGTGCCAGCACCTTGACAGGGGGCGCGAATCAGCCCCAGCATTTT.

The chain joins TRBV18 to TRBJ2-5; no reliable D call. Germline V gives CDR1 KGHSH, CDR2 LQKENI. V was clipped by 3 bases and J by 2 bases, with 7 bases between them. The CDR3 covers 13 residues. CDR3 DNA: TGTGCCAGCTCACCCGGGCCACAAGAGACCCAGTACTTC. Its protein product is CASSPGPQETQYF.

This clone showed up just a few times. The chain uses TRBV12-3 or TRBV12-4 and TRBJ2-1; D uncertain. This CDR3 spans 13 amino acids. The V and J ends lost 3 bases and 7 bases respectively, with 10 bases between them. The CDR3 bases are TGTGCCAGCAGTTTTAGTGCTAGGAATGAGCAGTTCTTC. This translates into CASSFSARNEQFF.

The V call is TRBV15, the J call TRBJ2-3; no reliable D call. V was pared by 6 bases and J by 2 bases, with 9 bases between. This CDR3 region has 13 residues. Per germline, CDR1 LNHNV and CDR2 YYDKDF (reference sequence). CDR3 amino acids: CATSGLNTDTQYF. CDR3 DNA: TGTGCCACCAGTGGTCTCAACACAGATACGCAGTATTTT.

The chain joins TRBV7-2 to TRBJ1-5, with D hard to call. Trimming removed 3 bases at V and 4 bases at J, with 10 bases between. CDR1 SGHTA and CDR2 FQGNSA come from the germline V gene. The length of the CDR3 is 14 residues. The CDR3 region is CASSLVYLNQPQHF. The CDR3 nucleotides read TGTGCCAGCAGCTTGGTCTATCTTAATCAGCCCCAGCATTTT.

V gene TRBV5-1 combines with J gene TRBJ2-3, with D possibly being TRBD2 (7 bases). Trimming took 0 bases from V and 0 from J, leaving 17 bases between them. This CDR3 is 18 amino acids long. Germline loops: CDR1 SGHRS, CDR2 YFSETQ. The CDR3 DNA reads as TGCGCCAGCAGCTTGGCCGGGGGGCCACCCTCTAGCACAGATACGCAGTATTTT. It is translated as CASSLAGGPPSSTDTQYF.

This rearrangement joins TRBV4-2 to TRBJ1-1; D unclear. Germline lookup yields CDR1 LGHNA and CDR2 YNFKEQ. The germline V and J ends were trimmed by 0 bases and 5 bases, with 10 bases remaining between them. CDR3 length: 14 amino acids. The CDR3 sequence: CASSQDTINTEAFF. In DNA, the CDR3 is TGTGCCAGCAGCCAAGATACCATAAATACTGAAGCTTTCTTT.

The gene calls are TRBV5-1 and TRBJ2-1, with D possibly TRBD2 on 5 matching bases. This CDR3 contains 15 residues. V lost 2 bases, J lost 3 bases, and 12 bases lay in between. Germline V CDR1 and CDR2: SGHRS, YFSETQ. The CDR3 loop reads CASSLIDGDYNEQFF. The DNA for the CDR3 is TGCGCCAGCAGCTTAATAGACGGGGACTACAATGAGCAGTTCTTC.

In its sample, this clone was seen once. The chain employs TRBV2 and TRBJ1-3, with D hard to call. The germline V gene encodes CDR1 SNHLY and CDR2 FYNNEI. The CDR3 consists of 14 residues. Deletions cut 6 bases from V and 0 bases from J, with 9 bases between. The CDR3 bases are TGTGCCAGCAGGATACAGATCTCTGGAAACACCATATATTTT. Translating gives CASRIQISGNTIYF.

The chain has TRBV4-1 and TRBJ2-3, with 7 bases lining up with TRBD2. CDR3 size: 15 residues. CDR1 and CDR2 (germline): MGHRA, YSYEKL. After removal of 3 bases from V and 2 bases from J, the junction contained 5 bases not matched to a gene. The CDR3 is CASSHRLADTDTQYF. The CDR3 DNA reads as TGCGCCAGCAGCCATCGGCTAGCGGACACAGATACGCAGTATTTT.

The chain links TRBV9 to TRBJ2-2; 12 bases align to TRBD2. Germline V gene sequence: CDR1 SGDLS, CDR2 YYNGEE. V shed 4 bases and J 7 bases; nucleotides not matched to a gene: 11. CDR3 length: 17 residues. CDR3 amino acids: CASSPRLAGDSYGELFF. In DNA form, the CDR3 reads TGTGCCAGCAGCCCTCGACTAGCGGGAGACTCTTACGGGGAGCTGTTTTTT.

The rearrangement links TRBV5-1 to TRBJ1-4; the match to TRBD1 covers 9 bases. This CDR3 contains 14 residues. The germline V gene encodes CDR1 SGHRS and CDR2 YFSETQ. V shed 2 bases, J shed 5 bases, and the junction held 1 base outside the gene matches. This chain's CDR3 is CASSFGQGNEKLFF. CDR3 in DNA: TGCGCCAGCAGCTTTGGACAGGGGAATGAAAAACTGTTTTTT.

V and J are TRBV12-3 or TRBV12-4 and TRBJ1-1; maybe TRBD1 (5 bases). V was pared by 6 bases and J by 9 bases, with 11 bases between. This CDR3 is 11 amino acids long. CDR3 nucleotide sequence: TGTGCCAGCAGCTCAGGGTTAAAAGCTTTCTTT. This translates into CASSSGLKAFF.

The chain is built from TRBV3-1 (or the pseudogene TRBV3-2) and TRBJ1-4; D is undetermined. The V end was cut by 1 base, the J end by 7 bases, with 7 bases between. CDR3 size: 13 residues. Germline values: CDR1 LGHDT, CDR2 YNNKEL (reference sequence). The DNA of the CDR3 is TGTGCCAGCAGCCAAGGTTGGAGTGAAAAACTGTTTTTT. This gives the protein CASSQGWSEKLFF.

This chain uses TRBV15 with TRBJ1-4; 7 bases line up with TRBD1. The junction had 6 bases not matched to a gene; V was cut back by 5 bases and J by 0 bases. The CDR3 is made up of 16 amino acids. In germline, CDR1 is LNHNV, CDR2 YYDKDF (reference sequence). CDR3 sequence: CATSLRDRTTNEKLFF. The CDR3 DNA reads TGTGCCACCAGCCTGCGGGACAGAACAACTAATGAAAAACTGTTTTTT.

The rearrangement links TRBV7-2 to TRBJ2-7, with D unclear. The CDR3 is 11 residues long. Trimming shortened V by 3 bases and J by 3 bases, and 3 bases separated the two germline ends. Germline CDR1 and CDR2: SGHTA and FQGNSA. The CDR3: CASSFFYEQYF. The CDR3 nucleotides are TGTGCCAGCAGCTTTTTCTACGAGCAGTACTTC.

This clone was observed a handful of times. This chain's CDR3 is CASSGGRLSYGYTF. Written as DNA, the CDR3 is TGTGCCAGCAGTGGTGGTAGGCTTAGCTATGGCTACACCTTC. This chain links TRBV2 with TRBJ1-2; no firm D call. V dropped 4 bases and J dropped 4 bases, with 13 bases sitting between them. The CDR3 is made up of 14 amino acids. Looked up from germline, CDR1 is SNHLY and CDR2 is FYNNEI.

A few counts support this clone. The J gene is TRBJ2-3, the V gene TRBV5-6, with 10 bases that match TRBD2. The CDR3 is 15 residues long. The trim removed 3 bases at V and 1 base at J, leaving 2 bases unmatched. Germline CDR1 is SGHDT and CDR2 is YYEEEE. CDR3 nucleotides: TGTGCCAGCAGCTCCGGGACTAGCGGCACAGATACGCAGTATTTT. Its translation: CASSSGTSGTDTQYF.

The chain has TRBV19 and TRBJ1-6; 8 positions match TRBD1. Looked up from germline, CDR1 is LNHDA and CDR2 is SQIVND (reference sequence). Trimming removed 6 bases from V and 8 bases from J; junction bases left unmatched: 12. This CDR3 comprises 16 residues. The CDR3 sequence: CASSVTGGYLDSPLHF. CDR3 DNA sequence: TGTGCCAGTAGCGTTACAGGGGGATATCTCGATTCACCCCTCCACTTT.

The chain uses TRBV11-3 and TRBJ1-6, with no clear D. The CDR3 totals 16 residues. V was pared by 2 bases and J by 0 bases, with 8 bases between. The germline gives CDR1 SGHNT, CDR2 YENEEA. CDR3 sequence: CASSLNRHSYNSPLHF. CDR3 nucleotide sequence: TGTGCCAGCAGCTTAAACCGACACTCCTATAATTCACCCCTCCACTTT.